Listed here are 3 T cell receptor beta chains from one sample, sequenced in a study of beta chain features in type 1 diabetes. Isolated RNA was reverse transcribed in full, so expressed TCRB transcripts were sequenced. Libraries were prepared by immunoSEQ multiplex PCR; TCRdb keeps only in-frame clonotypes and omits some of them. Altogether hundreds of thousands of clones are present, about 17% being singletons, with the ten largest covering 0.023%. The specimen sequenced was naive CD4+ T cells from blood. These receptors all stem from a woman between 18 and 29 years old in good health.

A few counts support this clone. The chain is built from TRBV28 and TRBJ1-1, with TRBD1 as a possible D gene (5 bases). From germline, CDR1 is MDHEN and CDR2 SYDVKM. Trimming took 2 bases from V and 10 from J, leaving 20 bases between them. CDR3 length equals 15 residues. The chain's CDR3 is CASSLIGPTGRAAFF. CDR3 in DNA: TGTGCCAGCAGTTTAATAGGACCGACGGGGCGGGCAGCTTTCTTT.

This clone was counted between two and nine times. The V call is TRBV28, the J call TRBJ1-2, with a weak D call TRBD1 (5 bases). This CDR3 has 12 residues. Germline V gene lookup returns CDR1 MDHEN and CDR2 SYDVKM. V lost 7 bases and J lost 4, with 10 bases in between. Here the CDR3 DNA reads TGTGCCAGCAAAGACAGCAGCTATGGCTACACCTTC. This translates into CASKDSSYGYTF.

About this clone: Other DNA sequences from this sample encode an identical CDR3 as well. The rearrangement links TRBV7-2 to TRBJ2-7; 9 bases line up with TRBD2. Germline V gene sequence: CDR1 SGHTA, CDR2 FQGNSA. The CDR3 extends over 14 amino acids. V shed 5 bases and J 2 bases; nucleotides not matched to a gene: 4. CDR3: CASSPGLAAYEQYF. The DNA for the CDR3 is TGTGCCAGCAGCCCGGGACTAGCTGCCTACGAGCAGTACTTC.